The sequence of this T cell receptor (beta chain) was determined in a study of cytotoxic CD8 clonotypes in ibrutinib-treated CLL. With 7 bases removed from V and 4 bases from J, the gap between germline ends came to 20 bases. CDR3 length equals 16 residues. CDR1 is SGHNT, CDR2 YYREEE, per germline (reference sequence). For this clone: Its antigen remains unidentified.

Study-wide findings and caveats: The clonality rise at ibrutinib response reflected private clonotype expansion. Exceeding age-matched healthy donors, baseline clonality also tracked the counts of circulating CD8+ T cells.

The sequencing depth, 1 in 200,000 to 1 in 1 million T cells, was the target. Sequencing was performed with immunoSEQ multiplex PCR; in TCRdb, only in-frame clones are kept and a portion is missing. The data contain more than 110,000 clones, 75% to 95% of them singletons. PBMCs were cryopreserved, and around 1.9 micrograms of genomic DNA from them went into TCR beta libraries. The sequenced sample was PBMCs, obtained after 12 months of ibrutinib treatment. The gene calls are TRBV5-4 and TRBJ2-2; D not resolved. This TCR was recovered from a human donor with chronic lymphocytic leukemia. The CDR3 sequence is CASSKTGSLGTGELFF. Here the CDR3 DNA reads TGTGCCAGCTCCAAAACGGGCTCTTTGGGCACCGGGGAGCTGTTTTTT.